These 18 T cell receptor beta chains were sequenced from one sample in a study of beta chain features in type 1 diabetes listed by TCRdb under 2018. General study outcomes and caveats: A moderate but significant shortening of TCRB CDR3 length was observed in type 1 diabetes patients in all four CD4+ subsets.

The library was made by the immunoSEQ multiplex PCR assay. The entire isolated RNA was reverse transcribed using the High Capacity cDNA Reverse Transcription Kit, and thus expressed TCRB transcripts were sequenced. Drawn from immuneACCESS, this table holds only the in-frame rearrangements with V and J called that TCRdb kept. Clones are partly lost; checked studies trace under half to an unresolved V gene and leave the rest unexplained. Counted in this sample were roughly 240,000 clones; around 24% of them appeared once. About 0.012% of the sample belongs to the ten largest clones. Their specific antigens are unknown. Source material: naive CD4+ T cells from blood. In the paper's terms, the cell subset or site label means: true naive CD4+ T cells. The source is a woman aged 25 to 39 with type 1 diabetes.

This clone appeared a few times. The chain couples TRBV15 to TRBJ2-2; perhaps TRBD1 as D (5 bases). The V gene lost 1 base and the J gene lost 5 bases, with 8 bases spanning the gap. The germline gives CDR1 LNHNV, CDR2 YYDKDF (reference sequence). CDR3 length: 14 residues. As DNA, the CDR3 is TGTGCCACCAGCAGAGGGGCAGGGACCGGGGAGCTGTTTTTT. Protein sequence: CATSRGAGTGELFF. Combining the CDR3 with reference TRBV15 and TRBJ2-2 gives the whole variable domain DAMVIQNPRYQVTQFGKPVTLSCSQTLNHNVMYWYQQKSSQAPKLLFHYYDKDFNNEADTPDNFQSRRPNTSFCFLDIRSPGLGDTAMYLCATSRGAGTGELFFGEGSRLTVL.

The chain recombines TRBV27 with TRBJ2-1; 12 bases are shared with TRBD2. Losses at the gene ends were 5 bases for V and 0 bases for J; bases not matched to a gene: 5. CDR3 size: 17 residues. The germline gives CDR1 MNHEY, CDR2 SMNVEV (reference sequence). CDR3 DNA sequence: TGTGCCAGCAGTGAACTAGCGGGAGGCTTCTCCTACAATGAGCAGTTCTTC. Its translation is CASSELAGGFSYNEQFF.

V is TRBV18 and J is TRBJ1-1; D ambiguous. The CDR3 loop spans 14 amino acids. Trimming took off 2 bases at V and 0 bases at J, with 7 bases between the two ends. CDR1 and CDR2 from the germline V gene are KGHSH and LQKENI. The CDR3 nucleotides are TGTGCCAGCTCACCAAACAGCATGAACACTGAAGCTTTCTTT. As protein: CASSPNSMNTEAFF.

This clone was detected only a few times. V usage is TRBV7-2 and J usage is TRBJ2-7; D not resolved. Germline V gives CDR1 SGHTA, CDR2 FQGNSA. The CDR3 is 11 residues long. Trimming left V 5 bases short and J 4 bases short, with 6 bases between. CDR3 bases: TGTGCCAGCAGCACCCAGTACGAGCAGTACTTC. The encoded protein is CASSTQYEQYF.

This clone was observed a few times. V is TRBV4-2 and J is TRBJ1-2, with D maybe TRBD1 (5 bases). Trimming pared 0 bases from V and 7 bases from J, leaving 12 bases between. Germline V gene lookup returns CDR1 LGHNA and CDR2 YNFKEQ. The length of the CDR3 is 14 residues. CDR3 amino acids: CASSQEVGDPGYTF. The CDR3 DNA is TGTGCCAGCAGCCAAGAGGTAGGGGATCCTGGCTACACCTTC.

V usage is TRBV2 and J usage is TRBJ2-7; D is perhaps TRBD1 (6 bases). The CDR3 loop spans 11 amino acids. The germline gives CDR1 SNHLY, CDR2 FYNNEI. Trimming took off 1 base at V and 11 bases at J, with 9 bases between the two ends. The DNA for the CDR3 is TGTGCCAGCAGTGAAGTTTGGGACAAGTACTTC. This gives the protein CASSEVWDKYF.

This clone was found a few times. The chain has TRBV11-2 and TRBJ2-7, with 9 positions matching TRBD1. V lost 8 bases, J lost 3 bases, and 14 bases stayed unmatched. Germline CDR1 reads SGHAT; CDR2 reads FQNNGV. The CDR3 has 16 residues. The CDR3 DNA follows: TGTGCCAGCGGCAGCTTACAGGGGGCGGTTTACTACGAGCAGTACTTC. As protein: CASGSLQGAVYYEQYF.

This clone has more than one count but fewer than ten. The chain links TRBV29-1 to TRBJ2-1, with 14 bases identical to TRBD2. The CDR3 consists of 15 residues. The V and J ends lost 6 bases and 9 bases, in that order; junction bases with no gene match: 10. The germline V gene encodes CDR1 SQVTM and CDR2 ANQGSEA. The CDR3 DNA follows: TGCAGCGTAGGGGGGACTAGCGGGAGTGTTAGTGAGCAGTTCTTC. Protein sequence: CSVGGTSGSVSEQFF.

The sample holds a few counts of this clone. One junction end disagrees with the germline gene, perhaps due to a read error. V gene TRBV29-1 combines with J gene TRBJ2-3; D might be TRBD2 (5 bases). Germline values: CDR1 SQVTM, CDR2 ANQGSEA. This CDR3 has 11 residues. The CDR3 nucleotides are TGCAGCGTAGAAGGGAGAGATACGCAGTATTTT. It is translated as CSVEGRDTQYF.

This clone was detected only a few times. The V gene is TRBV4-1, the J gene TRBJ2-4, with D tentatively TRBD2 (5 bases). V lost 1 base and J 1 base, leaving 11 bases between the germline ends. The CDR3 is made up of 16 amino acids. The germline CDR1 and CDR2 sequences are MGHRA and YSYEKL. The CDR3 is CASSQAGSGAKNIQYF. In nucleotides, the CDR3 is TGCGCCAGCAGCCAAGCGGGATCGGGGGCCAAAAACATTCAGTACTTC.

The genes are TRBV9 and TRBJ2-3; TRBD2 agrees at 12 bases. The junction had 5 bases not matched to a gene; V was cut back by 1 base and J by 5 bases. Looked up from germline, CDR1 is SGDLS and CDR2 is YYNGEE. CDR3 size: 16 residues. The CDR3 reads CASSVSLAGGRDTQYF. Written as DNA, the CDR3 is TGTGCCAGCAGCGTATCTCTAGCGGGAGGGAGAGATACGCAGTATTTT.

The chain joins TRBV6-1 to TRBJ2-3; TRBD2 is a possible D gene (6 bases). Germline V gene data show CDR1 as MNHNS and CDR2 as SASEGT. CDR3 size: 18 residues. V was trimmed by 0 bases and J by 6 bases, leaving 22 bases between them. The CDR3, as DNA: TGTGCCAGCAGTGAAGCGTGGGACGGGGCGGGGAGATCGGATACGCAGTATTTT. It yields the protein CASSEAWDGAGRSDTQYF.

This clone was picked up a small number of times. This sequence joins TRBV4-2 and TRBJ1-1; possible D gene TRBD1, 5 bases. This CDR3 spans 13 amino acids. The V and J ends lost 4 bases and 4 bases respectively, with 10 bases between them. CDR1 LGHNA and CDR2 YNFKEQ come from the germline V gene. CDR3 region: CASSPRGFTEAFF. CDR3 sequence (DNA): TGTGCCAGCAGCCCCCGGGGGTTCACTGAAGCTTTCTTT.

This clone has a handful of counts. The gene calls are TRBV7-2 and TRBJ2-5; a weak D match, TRBD2 (6 bases). CDR1 and CDR2 (germline): SGHTA, FQGNSA. V lost 8 bases to trimming and J lost 5 bases, with 12 bases between them. The CDR3 is 12 residues long. The CDR3 nucleotides read TGTGCCAGCGGGAGGTCTATTGAGACCCAGTACTTC. Translated, it gives CASGRSIETQYF.

This sequence joins TRBV4-1 and TRBJ2-7; a weak D match, TRBD2 (6 bases). The germline V and J ends were trimmed by 8 bases and 1 base, with 15 bases remaining between them. The CDR3 length is 14 residues. The germline CDR1 and CDR2 sequences are MGHRA and YSYEKL. The CDR3 DNA is TGCGCCAGCCGACCGGGACTCTTTTCCTACGAGCAGTACTTC. Translation gives CASRPGLFSYEQYF.

This clone was counted between two and nine times. This same CDR3 is encoded by further DNA sequences in the sample. The rearrangement links TRBV18 to TRBJ2-2; the D gene is possibly TRBD1 (5 bases). V lost 3 bases, J lost 4 bases, and 6 bases lay in between. The CDR3 loop spans 13 amino acids. Germline CDR1 is KGHSH and CDR2 is LQKENI. This chain's CDR3 is CASSPQGTGELFF. The CDR3 nucleotides read TGTGCCAGCTCACCTCAGGGCACCGGGGAGCTGTTTTTT.

The rearrangement links TRBV14 to TRBJ2-2, with D unresolved. The V end lost 3 bases, the J end lost 8 bases, and 10 bases lay between the germline ends. The germline V gene has CDR1 SGHDN and CDR2 FVKESK. The CDR3 extends over 13 amino acids. As DNA, the CDR3 is TGTGCCAGCAGCCAGGTCATTGAGGGGGAGCTGTTTTTT. It encodes CASSQVIEGELFF.

This clone was found a few times. V and J are TRBV27 and TRBJ2-3, with 7 bases matching TRBD2. V lost 9 bases and J lost 2; bases outside the gene matches: 11. Germline CDR1 is MNHEY and CDR2 is SMNVEV (reference sequence). CDR3 length: 15 residues. The CDR3 here is CASRPGDYYTDTQYF. CDR3 in DNA: TGTGCCAGTCGCCCCGGGGACTACTACACAGATACGCAGTATTTT.